Listed here are 8 T cell receptor beta chains from one sample, sequenced in a study of technical replicates of blood from several donors (dated by TCRdb to the late 2010s). The library was made by the immunoSEQ multiplex PCR assay. TCRdb took this table from immuneACCESS and kept in-frame rearrangements with V and J called. Such tables lack part of the clones; where checked against another copy, unresolved V genes explain under half of the gap, and the rest is unexplained. Here the sample has tens of thousands of clones; 95% to 97% occur a single time. The ten biggest clones cover 0.2% to 0.25% of the sample. Sequencing input: T cells isolated from PBMCs. The receptors here all came from a human donor in good health.

The chain recombines TRBV7-6 with TRBJ2-5, with 12 bases matching TRBD1. J was trimmed by 5 bases and V by 5 bases; bases with no gene match: 9. Germline CDR1 is SGHVS and CDR2 is FNYEAQ. The CDR3 length is 16 residues. CDR3 loop: CASSTGQGAVGETQYF. DNA of the CDR3: TGTGCCAGCAGCACGGGACAGGGGGCGGTGGGGGAGACCCAGTACTTC.

The rearrangement links TRBV7-9 to TRBJ2-3; tentatively, D is TRBD1 (6 bases). Germline CDR1 reads SEHNR; CDR2 reads FQNEAQ (reference sequence). This CDR3 is built from 14 residues. The germline V and J ends were trimmed by 6 bases and 3 bases, with 13 bases remaining between them. The CDR3 coding sequence is TGTGCCAGCAGGGGACAAGCCGGGACAGATACGCAGTATTTT. This translates into CASRGQAGTDTQYF.

V is TRBV5-6 and J is TRBJ1-2; no firm D call. V was trimmed by 2 bases and J by 4 bases, leaving 15 bases between them. The germline gives CDR1 SGHDT, CDR2 YYEEEE. The CDR3 runs to 15 residues. The CDR3 protein is CASSFVSQNPYGYTF. The CDR3 DNA reads as TGTGCCAGCAGCTTTGTTAGCCAGAATCCCTATGGCTACACCTTC. Full variable domain (rest looked up from reference TRBV5-6 and TRBJ1-2): DAGVTQSPTHLIKTRGQQVTLRCSPKSGHDTVSWYQQALGQGPQFIFQYYEEEERQRGNFPDRFSGHQFPNYSSELNVNALLLGDSALYLCASSFVSQNPYGYTFGSGTRLTVV.

The J gene is TRBJ1-5, the V gene TRBV6-1; 9 bases are a match to TRBD1. This CDR3 is 15 amino acids long. The V and J ends lost 3 bases and 7 bases, in that order; junction bases with no gene match: 7. Germline V lookup: CDR1 MNHNS, CDR2 SASEGT. The CDR3 DNA reads as TGTGCCAGCAGTGATGGACAGGGGTTGGGGCAGCCCCAGCATTTT. It is translated as CASSDGQGLGQPQHF.

V is TRBV27 and J is TRBJ2-7, with D possibly being TRBD2 (6 bases). The CDR3 runs to 16 residues. The germline CDR1 and CDR2 sequences are MNHEY and SMNVEV (reference sequence). V lost 5 bases to trimming and J lost 7 bases, with 24 bases between them. The CDR3 sequence: CASSQVYGSARGEQYF. The CDR3 DNA sequence: TGTGCCAGCAGTCAAGTTTATGGTAGCGCACGGGGGGAGCAGTACTTC.

The chain has TRBV6-5 and TRBJ2-3; D is possibly TRBD1 (6 bases). Germline CDR1 MNHEY, CDR2 SVGAGI. The germline V and J ends were trimmed by 4 bases and 5 bases, with 10 bases remaining between them. This CDR3 has 13 amino acids. This CDR3 is CASSSQGLDTQYF. The CDR3 DNA reads TGTGCCAGCAGTTCGCAGGGGTTAGATACGCAGTATTTT.

This rearrangement joins TRBV11-1 to TRBJ2-1; a weak D match, TRBD2 (5 bases). There are 15 residues in the CDR3. V lost 4 bases to trimming and J lost 0 bases, with 10 bases between them. Germline-derived CDR1 and CDR2 are SGHAT and FQDESV (reference sequence). The CDR3 DNA follows: TGTGCCAGCAGCTCGGGGTGGGGCTCCTACAATGAGCAGTTCTTC. Amino acid sequence: CASSSGWGSYNEQFF.

This chain links TRBV5-1 with TRBJ2-3; D is unclear. The CDR3 is made up of 14 amino acids. V was clipped by 4 bases and J by 2 bases, with 11 bases between them. Germline V lookup: CDR1 SGHRS, CDR2 YFSETQ. CDR3 residues: CASSPNRYTDTQYF. The CDR3 DNA sequence: TGCGCCAGCAGCCCCAACCGGTACACAGATACGCAGTATTTT. The full variable domain, its missing parts supplied by reference TRBV5-1 and TRBJ2-3, is KAGVTQTPRYLIKTRGQQVTLSCSPISGHRSVSWYQQTPGQGLQFLFEYFSETQRNKGNFPGRFSGRQFSNSRSEMNVSTLELGDSALYLCASSPNRYTDTQYFGPGTRLTVL.